This is a list of T cell receptor beta chains from one sample in a study of shared clonotypes between healthy human individuals. Assay used: immunoSEQ multiplex PCR; TCRdb lists only in-frame clones, some missing. The sample contains about 2 million clones, roughly 94% of which appear only once. Sequencing was done on a sample of naive CD4+ T cells sorted from blood. Source of these receptors: a man aged 18-30 years in good health. CDR3s include the opening cysteine and the closing phenylalanine or tryptophan. Fields, in order: D gene, V gene, clone size, J gene, CDR3 protein, CDR3 DNA. The D gene is left open where the match is weak. Only some rows state a clone size, as once, few, many or a class for expanded clones.

>.|TRBV25-1|.|TRBJ1-1
CASSRPGKNTEAFF
TGTGCCAGCAGTCGACCAGGGAAGAACACTGAAGCTTTCTTT
>.|TRBV28|.|TRBJ1-6
CASSSETVSPLHF
TGTGCCAGCAGTTCCGAGACAGTTTCACCCCTCCACTTT
>TRBD1|TRBV9|.|TRBJ2-2
CASSGQGTIFGTGELFF
TGTGCCAGCAGCGGACAGGGGACAATTTTTGGGACCGGGGAGCTGTTTTTT
>.|TRBV19|.|TRBJ1-3
CASRPQSGQDSGNTIYF
TGTGCCAGTAGACCCCAGTCGGGTCAAGACTCTGGAAACACCATATATTTT
>.|TRBV18|once|TRBJ2-6
CASSPRGAGANVLTF
TGTGCCAGCTCACCACGCGGCGCTGGGGCCAACGTCCTGACTTTC
>.|TRBV7-2|.|TRBJ2-7
CASSRYSYEQYF
TGTGCCAGCAGCCGCTACTCCTACGAGCAGTACTTC
>TRBD2|TRBV5-1|.|TRBJ2-7
CASTPGGSGINYEQYF
TGCGCCAGCACCCCCGGGGGGAGCGGGATAAACTACGAGCAGTACTTC
>.|TRBV29-1|.|TRBJ2-1
CSVDRSRYNEQFF
TGCAGCGTCGACAGGTCACGGTACAATGAGCAGTTCTTC
>TRBD2|TRBV5-1|.|TRBJ2-2
CASNLAGTGELFF
TGCGCCAGCAACCTAGCGGGCACCGGGGAGCTGTTTTTT
>.|TRBV5-6|.|TRBJ2-2
CASSLVSRIGTGELFF
TGTGCCAGCAGCTTGGTATCCCGAATAGGCACCGGGGAGCTGTTTTTT
>.|TRBV7-9|.|TRBJ2-7
CARRGTRGDLYEQYF
TGTGCCAGGAGGGGGACAAGGGGGGACCTCTACGAGCAGTACTTC
>.|TRBV7-2|.|TRBJ1-1
CASSLAGILNTEAFF
TGTGCCAGCAGCTTAGCCGGGATTTTGAACACTGAAGCTTTCTTT
>.|TRBV20-1|.|TRBJ2-4
CSANHGDIQYF
TGCAGTGCTAATCATGGGGACATTCAGTACTTC
>TRBD1|TRBV19|once|TRBJ1-5
CASSPWDRSGREFQPQHF
TGTGCCAGTAGTCCCTGGGACAGGTCAGGGCGAGAGTTTCAGCCCCAGCATTTT
>.|TRBV9|.|TRBJ1-3
CASSVDEGFGGNTIYF
TGTGCCAGCAGCGTAGATGAGGGCTTTGGGGGAAACACCATATATTTT
>TRBD1|TRBV19|.|TRBJ2-7
CASSLQGAAYEQYF
TGTGCCAGTAGTCTCCAGGGGGCGGCCTACGAGCAGTACTTC
>TRBD2|TRBV7-2|.|TRBJ2-3
CASSFSSGAGSTDTQYF
TGTGCCAGCAGCTTCTCATCCGGAGCGGGAAGCACAGATACGCAGTATTTT
>TRBD1|TRBV28|.|TRBJ2-7
CASSSFGTGGEGEQYF
TGTGCCAGCAGTTCATTCGGGACAGGGGGCGAGGGCGAGCAGTACTTC
>.|TRBV7-6|.|TRBJ2-7
CASSPRIVSYEQYF
TGTGCCAGCAGCCCACGGATCGTTTCCTACGAGCAGTACTTC
>.|TRBV30|.|TRBJ1-1
CAWRSNGDEAFF
TGTGCCTGGAGAAGTAATGGCGATGAAGCTTTCTTT
>.|TRBV11-3|once|TRBJ2-3
CASSLGGRGTDTQYF
TGTGCCAGCAGCTTAGGGGGCAGGGGTACGGATACGCAGTATTTT
>.|TRBV18|once|TRBJ2-7
CASSPGPASYEQYF
TGTGCCAGCTCACCTGGGCCAGCTTCCTACGAGCAGTACTTC
>.|TRBV7-7|.|TRBJ2-5
CASSLESVGETQYF
TGTGCTAGCAGCTTAGAGTCGGTTGGGGAGACCCAGTACTTC
>.|TRBV19|.|TRBJ2-4
CASSMGILQTKNIQYF
TGTGCCAGTAGTATGGGGATTTTACAAACCAAAAACATTCAGTACTTC
>.|TRBV7-3|.|TRBJ2-3
CASSLVSGDTQYF
TGTGCCAGCAGCTTAGTGTCAGGTGATACGCAGTATTTT
>.|TRBV11-2|.|TRBJ1-2
CASSQSGTYGYTF
TGTGCCAGCAGCCAGAGCGGGACCTATGGCTACACCTTC
>.|TRBV9|.|TRBJ1-1
CASSVMDGPSHTEAFF
TGTGCCAGCAGCGTAATGGACGGCCCGAGTCACACTGAAGCTTTCTTT
>.|TRBV12-5|.|TRBJ1-5
CASGLDPATPQHF
TGTGCTAGTGGTTTGGACCCAGCCACACCCCAGCATTTT
>.|TRBV29-1|.|TRBJ2-7
CSVARQVSYEQYF
TGCAGCGTTGCCCGCCAGGTGTCCTACGAGCAGTACTTC
>TRBD2|TRBV6-5|.|TRBJ2-5
CATQGGLGETQYF
TGTGCCACCCAGGGAGGGCTCGGGGAGACCCAGTACTTC
>.|TRBV27|.|TRBJ1-2
CASSFFPGIGGYTF
TGTGCCAGCAGTTTTTTCCCAGGGATTGGTGGCTACACCTTC
>TRBD1|TRBV27|.|TRBJ1-1
CASIPSGGMNTEAFF
TGTGCCAGCATACCCTCAGGGGGAATGAACACTGAAGCTTTCTTT
>.|TRBV7-6|.|TRBJ1-6
CASSPFDGSSPLHF
TGTGCCAGCAGCCCATTTGACGGGAGCTCACCCCTCCACTTT
>.|TRBV10-1|.|TRBJ2-3
CASSESGLDSDTQYF
TGCGCCAGCAGTGAGAGCGGCCTGGATTCAGATACGCAGTATTTT
>TRBD2|TRBV11-2|.|TRBJ2-7
CASSLDLGTISLYEQYF
TGTGCCAGCAGCTTAGATCTGGGGACTATCAGCTTGTACGAGCAGTACTTC
>TRBD1|TRBV19|.|TRBJ2-5
CASSVDRERQETQYF
TGTGCCAGTAGTGTCGACAGGGAGAGACAAGAGACCCAGTACTTC
>TRBD1|TRBV28|.|TRBJ2-2
CASSLLPGTGGAGGELFF
TGTGCCAGCAGTTTATTACCCGGGACAGGGGGCGCCGGCGGGGAGCTGTTTTTT
>.|TRBV5-5|few|TRBJ1-6
CASSLGPQLRGSPLHF
TGTGCCAGCAGCTTGGGGCCACAACTACGGGGTTCACCCCTCCACTTT
>.|TRBV7-9|few|TRBJ2-2
CASSPNTGELFF
TGTGCCAGCAGCCCGAACACCGGGGAGCTGTTTTTT
>TRBD2|TRBV7-6|.|TRBJ2-7
CASSLAPLAGAYEQYF
TGTGCCAGCAGCTTAGCGCCCCTAGCGGGGGCCTACGAGCAGTACTTC
>.|TRBV4-1|.|TRBJ1-4
CASSQEGPALGGSEKLFF
TGCGCCAGCAGCCAAGAAGGACCAGCTTTGGGGGGTAGTGAAAAACTGTTTTTT
>TRBD2|TRBV27|.|TRBJ2-7
CASSFSGMGRGSSYEQYF
TGTGCCAGCAGTTTCTCCGGGATGGGGCGGGGGAGCTCCTACGAGCAGTACTTC
>.|TRBV5-1|.|TRBJ2-3
CASSPSGRTPTDTQYF
TGCGCCAGCAGCCCTTCAGGGCGGACGCCCACAGATACGCAGTATTTT
>.|TRBV5-4|.|TRBJ1-6
CASSLSSRVGSPLHF
TGTGCCAGCAGCTTGTCTAGCAGGGTGGGATCACCCCTCCACTTT
>TRBD1|TRBV11-1|.|TRBJ2-7
CASSTRTGNYEQYF
TGTGCCAGCAGCACGCGGACAGGGAACTACGAGCAGTACTTC
>.|TRBV5-1|.|TRBJ2-5
CASSLYLAQETQYF
TGCGCCAGCAGCCTATATCTTGCGCAAGAGACCCAGTACTTC
>.|TRBV10-3|.|TRBJ1-1
CAISGFRENTEAFF
TGTGCCATCAGTGGTTTCAGGGAGAACACTGAAGCTTTCTTT
>TRBD1|TRBV11-2|.|TRBJ2-4
CASSAPGQGNIQYF
TGTGCCAGCAGCGCCCCGGGACAGGGGAACATTCAGTACTTC
>.|TRBV5-1|.|TRBJ1-1
CASSSSGPATEAFF
TGCGCCAGCAGCTCATCGGGCCCCGCCACTGAAGCTTTCTTT
>.|TRBV27|once|TRBJ2-5
CASSLSIHGRETQYF
TGTGCCAGCAGTTTATCGATTCACGGACGAGAGACCCAGTACTTC
>TRBD1|TRBV5-1|.|TRBJ2-7
CASSLEQGADYEQYF
TGCGCCAGCAGCTTGGAGCAGGGGGCTGACTACGAGCAGTACTTC
>TRBD2|TRBV7-9|once|TRBJ2-5
CASSLSGSQETQYF
TGTGCCAGCAGCCTCAGCGGGAGTCAAGAGACCCAGTACTTC
>.|TRBV7-6|.|TRBJ2-1
CASSLGGATYNEQFF
TGTGCCAGCAGCTTAGGAGGGGCAACCTACAATGAGCAGTTCTTC
>TRBD2|TRBV5-8|.|TRBJ2-7
CASSRLAGGGSSYEQYF
TGTGCCAGCAGCAGACTAGCGGGAGGGGGAAGTTCCTACGAGCAGTACTTC
>.|TRBV7-9|.|TRBJ1-4
CASSPQPDGVNEKLFF
TGTGCCAGCAGCCCCCAGCCGGACGGTGTGAATGAAAAACTGTTTTTT
>.|TRBV4-2|.|TRBJ2-5
CASSQRGGQTQYF
TGTGCCAGCAGCCAGAGAGGGGGGCAGACCCAGTACTTC